A single sample gave rise to the 12 T cell receptor beta chains below, sequenced in a study of PD-1 blockade in classical Hodgkin lymphoma. Time point here: cycle 4 day 1 (C4D1), after 5 to 7 weeks of nivolumab. The patients all showed relapse after autologous stem cell transplantation, while their brentuximab vedotin exposure varied. The method was immunoSEQ multiplex PCR; TCRdb's version includes in-frame clones alone and lacks a portion of them. This sample yields around 25,000 clones, of which about 70% are seen a single time; 30% belongs to the top ten. The sample here was peripheral blood mononuclear cells (PBMCs), taken before the fourth cycle of nivolumab. Receptor source: a human donor with classical Hodgkin lymphoma.

The J gene is TRBJ2-1, the V gene TRBV18, with D possibly TRBD1 on 6 matching bases. V shed 5 bases and J shed 8 bases, with 10 bases lying between them. The CDR3 is 12 amino acids. Germline V gene lookup returns CDR1 KGHSH and CDR2 LQKENI. The CDR3 region is CASSRQDHEQFF. The CDR3 DNA reads TGTGCCAGCTCAAGACAGGATCATGAGCAGTTCTTC.

J is TRBJ2-5 and V is TRBV7-9; 8 bases line up with TRBD1. Germline V gene data show CDR1 as SEHNR and CDR2 as FQNEAQ (reference sequence). V gave up 4 bases and J gave up 5 bases; unmatched junction bases: 15. CDR3 length: 17 amino acids. The CDR3: CASSSEMTGEVRETQYF. The CDR3 DNA reads as TGTGCCAGCAGCTCAGAGATGACAGGGGAAGTTCGGGAGACCCAGTACTTC. Variable domain in full (rest from reference TRBV7-9 and TRBJ2-5): DTGVSQNPRHKITKRGQNVTFRCDPISEHNRLYWYRQTLGQGPEFLTYFQNEAQLEKSRLLSDRFSAERPKGSFSTLEIQRTEQGDSAMYLCASSSEMTGEVRETQYFGPGTRLLVL.

The CDR3 DNA is TGTGCCAGCAGTCTCCAAGGGGGAAAAGGGGAGCTGTTTTTT. The encoded protein is CASSLQGGKGELFF. This rearrangement joins TRBV28 to TRBJ2-2; D possibly corresponds to TRBD1 (6 bases). CDR1 is MDHEN, CDR2 SYDVKM, per germline. V was trimmed by 5 bases and J by 8 bases, leaving 15 bases between them. CDR3 size: 14 residues.

This clone was picked up one time. Within the sample, other DNA sequences also encode this same CDR3. The CDR3 DNA reads TGCGCCAGCAGCTTGGACCAAGAGACCCAGTACTTC. Its translation: CASSLDQETQYF. This chain connects TRBV5-1 to TRBJ2-5; D uncertain. CDR3 length: 12 amino acids. CDR1 is SGHRS, CDR2 YFSETQ, per germline. Trimming stripped 0 bases from V and 0 bases from J, with 0 bases between.

The chain combines TRBV19 with TRBJ1-4; D is uncertain. This CDR3 spans 16 amino acids. V was trimmed by 3 bases and J by 0 bases, leaving 11 bases between them. Germline V CDR1 and CDR2: LNHDA, SQIVND (reference sequence). CDR3 sequence (DNA): TGTGCCAGTAGTATCGAGCGACGGACAACTAATGAAAAACTGTTTTTT. Translation: CASSIERRTTNEKLFF.

This clone was counted many times. The rearrangement links TRBV12-2 to TRBJ1-6. TRBV12-2 is a known pseudogene. CDR3 length equals 14 residues. The DNA for the CDR3 is TGTGCAAGTACAAGGCTCCCCTATAATTCACCCCTCCACTTT. Protein sequence: CASTRLPYNSPLHF.

This rearrangement joins TRBV5-1 to TRBJ1-6; unclear D gene. Between the trimmed V and J ends, which lost 5 bases and 7 bases, there was a span of 13 bases. Germline V gene sequence: CDR1 SGHRS, CDR2 YFSETQ. The CDR3 loop spans 14 amino acids. The CDR3 protein is CASRAGNRNSPLHF. In nucleotides, the CDR3 is TGCGCCAGCAGAGCGGGTAACCGGAATTCACCCCTCCACTTT.

The CDR3, as DNA: TGTGCCAGTACCCCGGGTATGGGCGGTTTCTACGAGCAGTACTTC. Protein sequence: CASTPGMGGFYEQYF. The V gene is TRBV19, the J gene TRBJ2-7, with D hard to call. CDR3 length: 15 residues. Germline V gene lookup returns CDR1 LNHDA and CDR2 SQIVND (reference sequence). Trimming stripped 7 bases from V and 3 bases from J, with 19 bases between.

The rearrangement joins TRBV27 to TRBJ1-2; perhaps TRBD1 as D (5 bases). CDR1 is MNHEY and CDR2 is SMNVEV in the germline V gene (reference sequence). The CDR3 is 14 residues long. V was pared by 6 bases and J by 0 bases, with 11 bases between. The CDR3 sequence: CASRVGGANYGYTF. In DNA form, the CDR3 reads TGTGCCAGCAGAGTCGGGGGGGCTAACTATGGCTACACCTTC.

This clone was observed a few times. The chain combines TRBV6-5 with TRBJ1-1, with 9 bases identical to TRBD1. This CDR3 has 14 residues. Per the germline V gene, CDR1 is MNHEY and CDR2 is SVGAGI. Trimming removed 4 bases from V and 7 bases from J; junction bases left unmatched: 7. The DNA of the CDR3 is TGTGCCAGCAGTTCCCACGGGACAGGGCTTGAAGCTTTCTTT. It yields the protein CASSSHGTGLEAFF.

Note on this clone: The sample has other DNA sequences that encode this CDR3 too. The CDR3 coding sequence is TGTGCCAGCAGCTTGGGACAGGGTGTCGAAAAACTGTTTTTT. Amino acid sequence: CASSLGQGVEKLFF. The V and J genes are TRBV5-4 and TRBJ1-4; the match to TRBD1 covers 7 bases. The CDR3 contains 14 residues. V lost 0 bases and J lost 8; bases outside the gene matches: 4. Germline V gene sequence: CDR1 SGHNT, CDR2 YYREEE (reference sequence).

This clone was observed a single time. The chain is built from TRBV7-2 and TRBJ2-5; 8 bases are shared with TRBD2. From germline, CDR1 is SGHTA and CDR2 FQGNSA. The CDR3 has 16 residues. Losses at the gene ends were 1 base for V and 1 base for J; bases not matched to a gene: 5. As DNA, the CDR3 is TGTGCCAGCAGCTTAGGAGGCGGGGGGTCCCAAGAGACCCAGTACTTC. It translates to CASSLGGGGSQETQYF.